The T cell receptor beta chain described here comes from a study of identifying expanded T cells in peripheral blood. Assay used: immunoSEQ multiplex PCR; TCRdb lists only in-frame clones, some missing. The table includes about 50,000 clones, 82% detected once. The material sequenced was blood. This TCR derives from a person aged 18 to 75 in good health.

CDR3 sequence reads: CASSTNWELRTTDTQYF. CDR3 sequence (DNA): TGTGCCAGCAGCACAAACTGGGAACTTCGGACTACAGATACGCAGTATTTT. The genes are TRBV21-1 and TRBJ2-3; whether TRBD2, the table's D call, matches the DNA was not checked. TRBV21-1 is marked as a pseudogene. The CDR3 loop spans 17 amino acids.